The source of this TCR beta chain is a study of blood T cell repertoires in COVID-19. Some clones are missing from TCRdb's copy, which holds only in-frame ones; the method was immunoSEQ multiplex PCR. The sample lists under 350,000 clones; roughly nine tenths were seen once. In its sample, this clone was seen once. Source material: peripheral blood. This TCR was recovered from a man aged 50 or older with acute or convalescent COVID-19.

Written as DNA, the CDR3 is TGTGCCTGGGGGGGGAAAGACGGACTCTATGGCTACACCTTC. Protein product: CAWGGKDGLYGYTF. This chain joins TRBV30 and TRBJ1-2, with a weak D call TRBD1 (5 bases). Germline CDR1 reads GTSNPN; CDR2 reads SVGIG (reference sequence). This CDR3 has 14 amino acids. V lost 5 bases and J 4 bases, leaving 17 bases between the germline ends.